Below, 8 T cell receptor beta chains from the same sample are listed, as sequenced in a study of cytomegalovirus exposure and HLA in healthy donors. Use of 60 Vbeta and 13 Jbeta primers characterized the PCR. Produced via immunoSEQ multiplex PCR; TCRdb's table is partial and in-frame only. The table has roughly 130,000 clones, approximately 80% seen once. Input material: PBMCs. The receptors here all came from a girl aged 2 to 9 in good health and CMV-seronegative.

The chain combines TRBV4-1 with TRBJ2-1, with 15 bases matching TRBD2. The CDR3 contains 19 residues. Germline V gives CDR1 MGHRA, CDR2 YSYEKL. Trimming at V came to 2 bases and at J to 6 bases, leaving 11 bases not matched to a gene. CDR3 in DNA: TGCGCCAGCAGCCAACACCCCTTAGGACTAGCGGGAGGGAGCAATGAGCAGTTCTTC. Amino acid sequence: CASSQHPLGLAGGSNEQFF.

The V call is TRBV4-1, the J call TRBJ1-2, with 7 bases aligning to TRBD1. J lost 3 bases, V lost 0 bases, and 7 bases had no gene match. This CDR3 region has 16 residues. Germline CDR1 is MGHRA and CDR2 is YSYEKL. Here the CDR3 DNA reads TGCGCCAGCAGCCAAGAGCTGACAGGGCTTGACTATGGCTACACCTTC. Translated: CASSQELTGLDYGYTF.

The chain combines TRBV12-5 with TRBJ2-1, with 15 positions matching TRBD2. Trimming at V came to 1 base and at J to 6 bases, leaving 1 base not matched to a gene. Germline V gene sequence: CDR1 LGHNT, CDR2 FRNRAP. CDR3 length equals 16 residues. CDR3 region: CASGLGTSGRGNEQFF. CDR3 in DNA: TGTGCTAGTGGTTTGGGGACTAGCGGGAGGGGCAATGAGCAGTTCTTC.

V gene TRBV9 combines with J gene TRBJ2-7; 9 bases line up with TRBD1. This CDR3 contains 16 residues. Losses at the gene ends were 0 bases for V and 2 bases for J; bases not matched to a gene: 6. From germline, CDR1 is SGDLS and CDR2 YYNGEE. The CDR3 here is CASSVAATGGTYEQYF. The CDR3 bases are TGTGCCAGCAGCGTAGCAGCGACAGGGGGAACCTACGAGCAGTACTTC.

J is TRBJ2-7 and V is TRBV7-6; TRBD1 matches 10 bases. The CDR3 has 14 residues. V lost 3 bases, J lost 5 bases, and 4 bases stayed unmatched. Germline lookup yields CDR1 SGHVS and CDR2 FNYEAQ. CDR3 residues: CASSFRQGAHEQYF. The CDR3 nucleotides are TGTGCCAGCAGCTTCAGACAGGGGGCCCACGAGCAGTACTTC.

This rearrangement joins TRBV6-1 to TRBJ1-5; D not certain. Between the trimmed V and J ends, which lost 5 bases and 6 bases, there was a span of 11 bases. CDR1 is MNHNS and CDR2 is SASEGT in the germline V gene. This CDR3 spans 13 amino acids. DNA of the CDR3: TGTGCCAGCAGTTCCGCCGAGATTCAGCCCCAGCATTTT. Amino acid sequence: CASSSAEIQPQHF.

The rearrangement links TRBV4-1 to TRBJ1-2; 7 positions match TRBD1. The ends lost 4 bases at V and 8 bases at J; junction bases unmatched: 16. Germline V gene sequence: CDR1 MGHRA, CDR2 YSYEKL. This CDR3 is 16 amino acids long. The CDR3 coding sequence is TGCGCCAGCAGCCCAGGGGGGACAGCGGTCCCTCGCGGCTACACCTTC. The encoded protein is CASSPGGTAVPRGYTF.

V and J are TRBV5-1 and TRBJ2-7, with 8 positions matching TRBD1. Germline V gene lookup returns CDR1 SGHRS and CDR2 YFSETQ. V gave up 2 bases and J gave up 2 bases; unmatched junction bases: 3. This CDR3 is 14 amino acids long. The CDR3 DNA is TGCGCCAGCAGCTTAACAGGGGGGACCTACGAGCAGTACTTC. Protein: CASSLTGGTYEQYF.